A selection of T cell receptor beta chains follows, all from one sample in a study of persistence of HIV-infected CD4 T cells. No antigens are known for them. Assay: immunoSEQ multiplex PCR; the TCRdb copy retains only in-frame clones and omits some. Among tens of thousands of clones listed, approximately 90% were seen once. The material was CD4+ T cells sorted from PBMCs after approximately 18-hour stimulation, obtained from a patient who received antiretroviral therapy. The receptors stem from an adult woman with HIV who was CMV-seropositive. Each CDR3 is given with its conserved first and last residue. The D gene is left open where the match is weak. A row's size may be missing; if present it is once, few, many or a size class.

TGCAGCGCTGTTGGTGAACTCTTCGGGCAGTACTTC CSAVGELFGQYF 12 . TRBJ2-7 TRBV29-1 .
TGCGCCAGCAGCGGGGGGACTACCAACTCCTACGAGCAGTACTTC CASSGGTTNSYEQYF 15 TRBD2 TRBJ2-7 TRBV5-1 .
TGCGCCAGCAGCCCGGGACAGGAGAACACTGAAGCTTTCTTT CASSPGQENTEAFF 14 TRBD1 TRBJ1-1 TRBV5-1 once
TGTGCCAGCTCACCGAGACAAGGTGGCTACACCTTC CASSPRQGGYTF 12 . TRBJ1-2 TRBV18 .
TGTGCCAGCAAGGAACTCGGACGGTTGAACACTGAAGCTTTCTTT CASKELGRLNTEAFF 15 . TRBJ1-1 TRBV27 .
TGCGCCAGCAGCTTAAACCCCGGCACAGATACGCAGTATTTT CASSLNPGTDTQYF 14 . TRBJ2-3 TRBV5-1 .
TGTGCCAGCAGCCTGAGGACTAGCGGGGGGGCAGATACGCAGTATTTT CASSLRTSGGADTQYF 16 TRBD2 TRBJ2-3 TRBV7-8 few
TGCGCCAGCAGCTTTCGGACAGGCGATAACACTGAAGCTTTCTTT CASSFRTGDNTEAFF 15 TRBD1 TRBJ1-1 TRBV5-1 .
TGTGCCAGCAGCTCCGAGGACAGGGTGCGAACCTTC CASSSEDRVRTF 12 TRBD1 TRBJ1-2 TRBV5-4 .
TGTGCCAGCAGCAAAAGGCATCCGGACCCACCCCAAGAGACCCAGTACTTC CASSKRHPDPPQETQYF 17 . TRBJ2-5 TRBV21-1 .
TGTGCCAGCAGTGAAGAACAACAGGGGTTGGGCGGGGAGCTGTTTTTT CASSEEQQGLGGELFF 16 TRBD1 TRBJ2-2 TRBV6-1 .
TGTGCCACCAGTGACGGGGTAGGCTACACCTTC CATSDGVGYTF 11 . TRBJ1-2 TRBV24-1 .
TGTGCCAGCAGTTTTCAACAGGGGGCAGGTTCCTACGAGCAGTACTTC CASSFQQGAGSYEQYF 16 TRBD1 TRBJ2-7 TRBV7-6 .
TGCGCCAGCAGCCAAGGCGACCTGAGGAATCAGCCCCAGCATTTT CASSQGDLRNQPQHF 15 . TRBJ1-5 TRBV4-1 once
TGTGCCAGCAGCTCCACTCTAGCGGGGGTGCAAGAGACCCAGTACTTC CASSSTLAGVQETQYF 16 TRBD2 TRBJ2-5 TRBV11-2 .
TGTGCCAGCAGTGAAGGAACAGGGGGCTCCTACAATGAGCAGTTCTTC CASSEGTGGSYNEQFF 16 TRBD1 TRBJ2-1 TRBV6-1 .
TGCAGTGCTAGTACCCACAGGGACAGCCTAAGAGGGGACTCACCCCTCCACTTT CSASTHRDSLRGDSPLHF 18 TRBD1 TRBJ1-6 TRBV20-1 .
TGTGCCAGCAGCTTGGAGAGGGAGAGGGTGGCTTTCTTT CASSLERERVAFF 13 . TRBJ1-1 TRBV5-4 .
TGTGCCAGCAGTCGAACTTGGGTTTACGAGCAGTACTTC CASSRTWVYEQYF 13 . TRBJ2-7 TRBV6-5 .
TGCGCCAGCAGCTTGGCTATGAGCGGGGATTACGAGCAGTACTTC CASSLAMSGDYEQYF 15 TRBD2 TRBJ2-7 TRBV5-1 .
TGCGCCAGCACCCCGACAGGGGTCGGAACCGGGGAGCTGTTTTTT CASTPTGVGTGELFF 15 TRBD1 TRBJ2-2 TRBV5-1 few
TGTGCCAGTAGTGACAGGGGGAGCTCTGGAAACACCATATATTTT CASSDRGSSGNTIYF 15 TRBD1 TRBJ1-3 TRBV19 .
TGTGCCAGCAGTACCCTGGGGGACGCGGCGCAGTATTTT CASSTLGDAAQYF 13 . TRBJ2-3 TRBV12-3/TRBV12-4 .
TGTGCCAGCAGTGTGACTAGCGGGGGAGCGCAGTATTTT CASSVTSGGAQYF 13 TRBD2 TRBJ2-3 TRBV6-4 .
TGTGCCAGCAGCTCCGGGGGGGCGTGGGAGACCCAGTACTTC CASSSGGAWETQYF 14 TRBD2 TRBJ2-5 TRBV5-4 .
TGCGCCAGCAGATCCGGGACGGGTAATTCACCCCTCCACTTT CASRSGTGNSPLHF 14 . TRBJ1-6 TRBV5-1 .
TGCAGTGCTAGTGGAGGGGGCTCCTACAATGAGCAGTTCTTC CSASGGGSYNEQFF 14 . TRBJ2-1 TRBV20-1 .
TGCGCCAGCAGCCAAGTCCCGGTTGCTAATGAAAAACTGTTTTTT CASSQVPVANEKLFF 15 . TRBJ1-4 TRBV4-1 .
TGTGCCAGCAGTTCTCCGAACACTGAAGCTTTCTTT CASSSPNTEAFF 12 . TRBJ1-1 TRBV12-3/TRBV12-4 .
TGCGCCAGCAGTCGCCCCGATGGGACTGAAGCTTTCTTT CASSRPDGTEAFF 13 . TRBJ1-1 TRBV23-1 .
TGTGCCAGCAGTCCGCTCGGGTCCAAGGGGGAGACCCAGTACTTC CASSPLGSKGETQYF 15 . TRBJ2-5 TRBV7-6 .
TGCGCCAGCAGCTCTCGTGCCGGGACAGGGGCCAATGAGCAGTTCTTC CASSSRAGTGANEQFF 16 TRBD1 TRBJ2-1 TRBV5-1 few
TGCGCCAGCAGCTTCGGGACAGTAAGCTCTGGGGCCAACGTCCTGACTTTC CASSFGTVSSGANVLTF 17 TRBD1 TRBJ2-6 TRBV5-1 .
TGTGCCAGCAGCTTACAGAGGGGGTTAGAGTATACGCAGTATTTT CASSLQRGLEYTQYF 15 . TRBJ2-3 TRBV7-3 .
TGTGCCAGCAGCTTGCGGGGAGAGCAGTACTTC CASSLRGEQYF 11 . TRBJ2-7 TRBV7-8 .
TGTGCCAGCTCACCACCGAAACTAGCGGGGGGGCAACGTGACAATGAGCAGTTCTTC CASSPPKLAGGQRDNEQFF 19 TRBD2 TRBJ2-1 TRBV18 .
TGTGCCAGCAGCCTAACAGGGTCGGATACGCAGTATTTT CASSLTGSDTQYF 13 . TRBJ2-3 TRBV9 .
TGTGCCAGCAGCCCCCAGAGAAACACCGGGGAGCTGTTTTTT CASSPQRNTGELFF 14 . TRBJ2-2 TRBV9 .
TGTGCCAGCTCACGCTTGGGACAGATTAGCAATCAGCCCCAGCATTTT CASSRLGQISNQPQHF 16 TRBD1 TRBJ1-5 TRBV18 .
TGTGCCAGCAGCCCTTATCGACAGGTTTCCGAGCAGTACTTC CASSPYRQVSEQYF 14 . TRBJ2-7 TRBV14 .
TGTGCCTGGAATTCCGGACAGGGGGACAGTCAGCCCCAGCATTTT CAWNSGQGDSQPQHF 15 TRBD1 TRBJ1-5 TRBV30 .
TGTGCCAGCAGCTTTTTGGGGACTGAAGCTTTCTTT CASSFLGTEAFF 12 . TRBJ1-1 TRBV5-4 .
TGTGCCAGCAGCCGAAGCGGGGGGGGGAGGGATGAGCAGTTCTTC CASSRSGGGRDEQFF 15 TRBD2 TRBJ2-1 TRBV6-5 .
TGTGCCAGCGATCCCGGGACAGGGAGGACCGGGGAGCTGTTTTTT CASDPGTGRTGELFF 15 TRBD1 TRBJ2-2 TRBV6-6 .
TGTGCCAGCTCACCACCGTGGCAGCTGAATAACTATGGCTACACCTTC CASSPPWQLNNYGYTF 16 . TRBJ1-2 TRBV18 .
TGTGCCACCAGTGGTGGGGGAGGCGCAGATACGCAGTATTTT CATSGGGGADTQYF 14 . TRBJ2-3 TRBV24-1 .
TGTGCCAGCAGCCGGCGACCAGGGGGCGGCCACGAGCAGTACTTC CASSRRPGGGHEQYF 15 TRBD1 TRBJ2-7 TRBV14 .
TGCAGCGTTGAACTGTCGAGCTCCTACAATGAGCAGTTCTTC CSVELSSSYNEQFF 14 . TRBJ2-1 TRBV29-1 .
TGCAGTGCTAGCGGGGGACAGCCCCAGCATTTT CSASGGQPQHF 11 . TRBJ1-5 TRBV20-1 .
TGCGCCAGCAGTGAGACAGGCCGCTATAATTCACCCCTCCACTTT CASSETGRYNSPLHF 15 . TRBJ1-6 TRBV10-2 .
TGTGCCAGTAGTGGGACAGGGGGGTCTGAAGCTTTCTTT CASSGTGGSEAFF 13 TRBD1 TRBJ1-1 TRBV19 .
TGCGCCAGCAGCGCCTTGACCGACAACTATGGCTACACCTTC CASSALTDNYGYTF 14 . TRBJ1-2 TRBV5-1 once
TGTGCCAGCAGGCGGCTTGGGTCAGCGGAGACCCAGTACTTC CASRRLGSAETQYF 14 . TRBJ2-5 TRBV27 .
TGTGCCTGGACCACAGGGCAAGGAACAGATACGCAGTATTTT CAWTTGQGTDTQYF 14 . TRBJ2-3 TRBV30 once
TGCGCCAGCAGTGAGTACGCGGGGGCCCAAGAGACCCAGTACTTC CASSEYAGAQETQYF 15 . TRBJ2-5 TRBV10-1 .
TGCGCCAGCAGCTTGGGGCGGGCGGGATATGGGACTGAAGCTTTCTTT CASSLGRAGYGTEAFF 16 . TRBJ1-1 TRBV5-1 .
TGCGCCAGCAGCTTGGAAGGACTAGGGAATGGAAACACCATATATTTT CASSLEGLGNGNTIYF 16 . TRBJ1-3 TRBV5-1 .
TGTGCCTCCCGAGTAACGCCTGGCAGCCCGAATGAAAAACTGTTTTTT CASRVTPGSPNEKLFF 16 . TRBJ1-4 TRBV19 .